This T cell receptor beta chain was found in a study of shared clonotypes between healthy human individuals. Across the whole study: CD4 naive and CD4 memory each took three plates per donor, while CD8 naive took two and CD8 memory one.

V lost 7 bases and J lost 4; bases outside the gene matches: 5. The CDR3 loop spans 14 amino acids. Germline CDR1 and CDR2: LNHDA and SQIVND (reference sequence). Repertoires were generated with immunoSEQ multiplex PCR, while TCRdb's copy carries only in-frame clones and drops some. The sample has about 2.4 million clones, around nine tenths seen once. This clone was counted a single time. This TCR derives from a man between 18 and 29 years old in good health. Input material: naive CD4+ T cells sorted from blood. Sample subset: CD45RA+ positively selected. The chain combines TRBV19 with TRBJ1-3, with TRBD1 identical over 9 bases. The CDR3 DNA reads as TGTGCCAGTAAACGGGACAGGGCCGGAAACACCATATATTTT. It translates to CASKRDRAGNTIYF.